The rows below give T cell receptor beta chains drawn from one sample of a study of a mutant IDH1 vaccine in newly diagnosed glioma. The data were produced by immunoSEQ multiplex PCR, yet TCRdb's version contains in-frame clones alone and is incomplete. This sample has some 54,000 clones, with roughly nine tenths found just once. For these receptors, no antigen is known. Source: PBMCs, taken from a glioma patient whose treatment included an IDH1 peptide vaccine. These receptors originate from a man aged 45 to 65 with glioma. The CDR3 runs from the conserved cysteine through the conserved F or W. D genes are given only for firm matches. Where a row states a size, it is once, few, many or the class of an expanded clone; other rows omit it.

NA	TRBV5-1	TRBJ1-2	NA	CASSLGRDYTF	TGCGCCAGCAGCCTCGGACGGGATTACACCTTC
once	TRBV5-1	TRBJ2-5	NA	CASSPQGGLQETQYF	TGCGCCAGCAGCCCCCAGGGGGGCCTTCAAGAGACCCAGTACTTC
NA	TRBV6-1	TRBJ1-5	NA	CASSQDGSQHF	TGTGCCAGCAGTCAAGATGGGTCCCAGCATTTT
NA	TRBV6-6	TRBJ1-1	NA	CASSYSRGGGETEAFF	TGTGCCAGCAGTTACTCGCGCGGGGGAGGAGAGACTGAAGCTTTCTTT
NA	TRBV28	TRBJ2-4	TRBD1	CASSKPTGGKNIQYF	TGTGCCAGCAGCAAACCGACAGGGGGGAAAAACATTCAGTACTTC
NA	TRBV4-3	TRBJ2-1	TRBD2	CASSQNSGAPYNEQFF	TGCGCCAGCAGCCAAAATAGCGGGGCTCCCTACAATGAGCAGTTCTTC
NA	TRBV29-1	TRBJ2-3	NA	CSVELALGTDTQYF	TGCAGCGTTGAACTAGCTTTGGGCACAGATACGCAGTATTTT
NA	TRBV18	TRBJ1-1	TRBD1	CASSTRTGSEAFF	TGTGCCAGCTCAACGAGGACAGGGAGTGAAGCTTTCTTT
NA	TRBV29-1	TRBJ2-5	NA	CSVDQVLGKTETQYF	TGCAGCGTTGATCAGGTTTTGGGTAAAACGGAGACCCAGTACTTC
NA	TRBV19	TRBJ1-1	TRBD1	CASSTRQGAGTEAFF	TGTGCCAGTAGTACGAGACAGGGGGCCGGCACTGAAGCTTTCTTT
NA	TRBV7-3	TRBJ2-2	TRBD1	CASSLWGQGRTGELFF	TGTGCCAGCAGCTTATGGGGACAGGGACGCACCGGGGAGCTGTTTTTT
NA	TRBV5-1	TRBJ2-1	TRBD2	CASRALAGAATYNEQFF	TGCGCCAGCAGGGCACTAGCGGGGGCCGCGACCTACAATGAGCAGTTCTTC
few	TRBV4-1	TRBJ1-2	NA	CASSPSWQGIYGYTF	TGCGCCAGCAGCCCCTCGTGGCAGGGGATCTATGGCTACACCTTC
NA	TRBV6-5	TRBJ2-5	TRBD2	CASSSTGGIQETQYF	TGTGCCAGCAGTTCCACGGGGGGGATCCAAGAGACCCAGTACTTC
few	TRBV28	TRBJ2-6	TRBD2	CASTFGGTGANVLTF	TGTGCCAGCACCTTCGGGGGGACTGGGGCCAACGTCCTGACTTTC
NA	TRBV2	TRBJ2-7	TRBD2	CAIEGTSESYEQYF	TGTGCCATCGAAGGGACTAGCGAATCCTACGAGCAGTACTTC
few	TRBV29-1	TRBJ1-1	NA	CSDQDRYHMNTEAFF	TGCAGCGACCAAGACAGATATCACATGAACACTGAAGCTTTCTTT
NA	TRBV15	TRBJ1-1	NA	CATRMGLEAFF	TGTGCCACCCGGATGGGGTTAGAAGCTTTCTTT
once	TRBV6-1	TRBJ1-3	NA	CASSESRSSGNTIYF	TGTGCCAGCAGTGAATCCAGAAGCTCTGGAAACACCATATATTTT
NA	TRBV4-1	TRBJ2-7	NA	CASSLTEVAGVEQYF	TGCGCCAGCAGCCTGACCGAAGTAGCTGGGGTCGAGCAGTACTTC
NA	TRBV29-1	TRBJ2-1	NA	CSVGAGEMNNEQFF	TGCAGCGTTGGGGCAGGGGAAATGAACAATGAGCAGTTCTTC
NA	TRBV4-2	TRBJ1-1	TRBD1	CASSQGDSNEAFF	TGTGCCAGCAGCCAAGGGGACAGCAACGAAGCTTTCTTT
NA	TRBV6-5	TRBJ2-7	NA	CASSYSGSYEQYF	TGTGCCAGCAGTTACTCGGGATCATACGAGCAGTACTTC
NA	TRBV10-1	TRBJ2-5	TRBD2	CASSPGGAGNQETQYF	TGCGCCAGCAGCCCCGGGGGAGCGGGGAACCAAGAGACCCAGTACTTC
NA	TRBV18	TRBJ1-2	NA	CASSPNGWDGYTF	TGTGCCAGCTCACCCAACGGGTGGGATGGCTACACCTTC
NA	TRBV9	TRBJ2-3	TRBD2	CASSGAPGAGGSWGDTQYF	TGTGCCAGCAGCGGAGCCCCCGGTGCGGGGGGCTCTTGGGGAGATACGCAGTATTTT
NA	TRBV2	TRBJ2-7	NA	CASNPGATYEQYF	TGTGCCAGCAACCCCGGGGCTACCTACGAGCAGTACTTC